This is a list of T cell receptor beta chains from one sample in a study of shared clonotypes between healthy human individuals. Assay used: immunoSEQ multiplex PCR; TCRdb lists only in-frame clones, some missing. The repertoire holds about 2.4 million clones, with 93% as singletons. Sequenced input: naive CD4+ T cells from PBMCs. These receptors all come from a young man in good health. Some clones in this sample may be carry-over from other donors' samples. The CDR3 runs from the conserved cysteine through the conserved F or W. D genes are given only for firm matches. Not every row has a clone size; where given, it reads once, few, many or a size class.

.	.	TRBV28	TRBJ2-7	TGTGCCAGCAGTCTCCCAGGTTCCGTCTACGAGCAGTACTTC	CASSLPGSVYEQYF
.	.	TRBV5-8	TRBJ1-1	TGTGCCAGCAGCCCTACAGGACTGGGTACTGAAGCTTTCTTT	CASSPTGLGTEAFF
.	.	TRBV29-1	TRBJ1-1	TGCAGCGGCGATCGTCCTTGGGGGGACGAACAGGGTGAAGCTTTCTTT	CSGDRPWGDEQGEAFF
.	TRBD2	TRBV11-2	TRBJ2-1	TGTGCCAGCAGCTTAGGGCCTAGCGGGAGGGCCGTCTATGAGCAGTTCTTC	CASSLGPSGRAVYEQFF
.	.	TRBV4-3	TRBJ2-7	TGCGCCAGCAGCCCGCGCGCGGGGACCTTCTACGAGCAGTACTTC	CASSPRAGTFYEQYF
.	.	TRBV20-1	TRBJ1-5	TGCAGTGTAGGTGGGGATCAGCCCCAGCATTTT	CSVGGDQPQHF
.	.	TRBV5-1	TRBJ2-6	TGCGCCAGCAGCCCCATCGGGGGCCCTGGGGCCAACGTCCTGACTTTC	CASSPIGGPGANVLTF
.	.	TRBV28	TRBJ1-4	TGTGCCAGCAGTTTAGACATGTCTCCCTCTCCTGGAAAACTGTTTTTT	CASSLDMSPSPGKLFF
.	.	TRBV19	TRBJ2-1	TGTGCCAGTAGTATAAGCAGGGAGAGTGAGCAGTTCTTC	CASSISRESEQFF
.	.	TRBV18	TRBJ2-7	TGTGCCAGCTCACTCACAGGGTACTACGAGCAGTACTTC	CASSLTGYYEQYF
.	TRBD2	TRBV7-9	TRBJ2-7	TGTGCCAGCAGCTTAAGCGGGTGGCGGGAGTCCACCTACGAGCAGTACTTC	CASSLSGWRESTYEQYF
.	TRBD1	TRBV11-2	TRBJ1-4	TGTGCCAGCAGCCCTCGGGACAGGACTAATGAAAAACTGTTTTTT	CASSPRDRTNEKLFF
.	TRBD2	TRBV11-2	TRBJ2-2	TGTGCCAGCAGTCACCTACTAGCGGGAGTTACCGGGGAGCTGTTTTTT	CASSHLLAGVTGELFF
.	TRBD1	TRBV5-1	TRBJ2-3	TGCGCCAGCAGCTTAGAAACAGGGGCAGATACGCAGTATTTT	CASSLETGADTQYF
.	.	TRBV10-3	TRBJ1-6	TGTGCCATCAGTGACCCTCGACAGAATTCACCCCTCCACTTT	CAISDPRQNSPLHF
.	.	TRBV27	TRBJ1-2	TGTGCCAGCAGCCCGGGACCTCGCGGCTATGGCTACACCTTC	CASSPGPRGYGYTF
.	TRBD1	TRBV18	TRBJ1-2	TGTGCCAGCTCACCACGGGACAGCTATGGCTACACCTTC	CASSPRDSYGYTF
.	.	TRBV7-6	TRBJ1-1	TGTGCCAGCAGCTCACCTGGGACCTCCATCGAAGCTTTCTTT	CASSSPGTSIEAFF
.	.	TRBV5-1	TRBJ1-1	TGCGCCAGCGCCTTAAATGGGGCCGGAGGCACTGAAGCTTTCTTT	CASALNGAGGTEAFF
.	TRBD1	TRBV6-5	TRBJ1-2	TGTGCCAGCAGTTCGAGGACAGGGAGCTATGGCTACACCTTC	CASSSRTGSYGYTF
.	.	TRBV5-1	TRBJ2-5	TGCGCCAGCAGCTTGGGCCCACCCCCGGAGACCCAGTACTTC	CASSLGPPPETQYF
.	.	TRBV9	TRBJ2-7	TGTGCCAGCAGCGTAGAAGGGGCTAGCTCCTACGAGCAGTACTTC	CASSVEGASSYEQYF
few	TRBD2	TRBV2	TRBJ2-1	TGTGCCAGCAGTCTTAGCGGGAGCTCAAACAATGAGCAGTTCTTC	CASSLSGSSNNEQFF
few	TRBD1	TRBV10-1	TRBJ2-2	TGCGCCAGCGTACCGGGACAGGGTCCCGGGGAGCTGTTTTTT	CASVPGQGPGELFF
.	.	TRBV11-2	TRBJ2-5	TGTGCCAGCAGCCGAGGGAATACAGGTTGGGAGACCCAGTACTTC	CASSRGNTGWETQYF
once	.	TRBV28	TRBJ2-6	TGTGCCAGCAGTTACCACGGAGCTGGGGCCAACGTCCTGACTTTC	CASSYHGAGANVLTF
.	.	TRBV9	TRBJ2-7	TGTGCCAGCAGCGCCAATCCGGGCTTCTACGAGCAGTACTTC	CASSANPGFYEQYF
.	.	TRBV4-2	TRBJ2-1	TGTGCCAGCAGCCAAGCCCCACGGGGGCCTGGTAGCAATGAGCAGTTCTTC	CASSQAPRGPGSNEQFF
.	.	TRBV6-1	TRBJ1-5	TGTGCCAGCAGTGCCACAGGGAGTAGCAATCAGCCCCAGCATTTT	CASSATGSSNQPQHF
.	.	TRBV28	TRBJ1-1	TGTGCCAGCAGGTTGGTATCCCTAGCTGAAGCTTTCTTT	CASRLVSLAEAFF
.	TRBD1	TRBV18	TRBJ1-2	TGTGCCAGCTCACTGCCCGGACAGGGGGCAGCTGGCTACACCTTC	CASSLPGQGAAGYTF
.	TRBD2	TRBV7-8	TRBJ2-3	TGTGCCAGCCAGCTTAGGGTCCAGCGGGAGGTCCCCTTAAGCACAGATACGCAGTATTTT	CASQLRVQREVPLSTDTQYF
.	.	TRBV6-1	TRBJ2-1	TGTGCCAGCAGTATGACTGGGCCCAATGAGCAGTTCTTC	CASSMTGPNEQFF
.	.	TRBV30	TRBJ1-2	TGTGCCTGGAGTCCCGGGTCCGGCTACACCTTC	CAWSPGSGYTF
.	.	TRBV14	TRBJ2-2	TGTGCCAGCAGCCGCGTAGGAGTGTCCGGGGAGCTGTTTTTT	CASSRVGVSGELFF
.	TRBD1	TRBV19	TRBJ2-2	TGTGCCAGCAGCAACAGGGGGGCGTCGGCCGGGGAGCTGTTTTTT	CASSNRGASAGELFF
.	TRBD2	TRBV4-2	TRBJ2-5	TGTGCCAGCAGCCCGGTGGGAGAACGTACCGGACTAGCGGGACGCGAGACCCAGTACTTC	CASSPVGERTGLAGRETQYF
.	.	TRBV5-1	TRBJ2-5	TGCGCCAGCGGCCCCTCCCCCACGGAGACCCAGTACTTC	CASGPSPTETQYF
few	.	TRBV7-9	TRBJ1-1	TGTGCCAGCAGAGAAGGCTCTGAAGCTTTCTTT	CASREGSEAFF
.	TRBD2	TRBV9	TRBJ2-7	TGTGCCAGCAGCGTAGGCGGGACTAGCGTTTACGAGCAGTACTTC	CASSVGGTSVYEQYF
.	TRBD2	TRBV5-1	TRBJ2-3	TGCGCCAGCAGCTTGGGGACTAGCGGGAGTCGCGGCACAGATACGCAGTATTTT	CASSLGTSGSRGTDTQYF
once	TRBD1	TRBV4-3	TRBJ2-3	TGCGCCAGCAGCTGGACAGGGTTTGGCACAGATACGCAGTATTTT	CASSWTGFGTDTQYF
.	TRBD1	TRBV30	TRBJ2-5	TGTGCCTGGAGTGTACCCCTCGGATCGCCCCTCGGACAGGTAGAGACCCAGTACTTC	CAWSVPLGSPLGQVETQYF
.	.	TRBV11-2	TRBJ1-5	TGTGCCAGCAGCTTAGAGGTCAATCAGCCCCAGCATTTT	CASSLEVNQPQHF
.	.	TRBV14	TRBJ2-1	TGTGCCAGCAGCCAAGTAGTTGAGCAGTTCTTC	CASSQVVEQFF
.	TRBD1	TRBV5-1	TRBJ1-4	TGCGCCAGCAGCTTCGGACAGGGACCAACTAATGAAAAACTGTTTTTT	CASSFGQGPTNEKLFF
.	.	TRBV6-5	TRBJ1-1	TGTGCCAGCAGTTCCCCGGACAGACCTGAAGCTTTCTTT	CASSSPDRPEAFF
.	TRBD1	TRBV2	TRBJ2-7	TGTGCCAGCAAAGGGACAGGGAGCTCCTACGAGCAGTACTTC	CASKGTGSSYEQYF
.	.	TRBV5-1	TRBJ2-3	TGCGCCAGCAGCTCCGCCACGGCGACAGATACGCAGTATTTT	CASSSATATDTQYF
few	TRBD1	TRBV5-1	TRBJ1-4	TGCGCCAGCAGCTCGACAGGGATAAATGAAAAACTGTTTTTT	CASSSTGINEKLFF
.	.	TRBV6-6	TRBJ1-5	TGTGCCAGCAGTTACTCGTACAGCTCAAATCAGCCCCAGCATTTT	CASSYSYSSNQPQHF
.	TRBD2	TRBV4-1	TRBJ2-1	TGCGCCAGCAGCGGGACTAGCGGGAGGCCCTCCTACAATGAGCAGTTCTTC	CASSGTSGRPSYNEQFF
.	.	TRBV5-1	TRBJ2-7	TGCGCCAGCAGCTTGGATGGCCGAGACTACGAGCAGTACTTC	CASSLDGRDYEQYF
.	.	TRBV6-5	TRBJ2-3	TGTGCCAGCAGTACTACTTGGGACACAGATACGCAGTATTTT	CASSTTWDTDTQYF
.	.	TRBV29-1	TRBJ1-2	TGCAGCGTTCTCACTCCGGGACAAGACACCTTC	CSVLTPGQDTF
.	.	TRBV4-2	TRBJ2-1	TGTGCCAGCAGCCAAGATCGGGGCATATCAACCCACAATGAGCAGTTCTTC	CASSQDRGISTHNEQFF
once	TRBD1	TRBV7-2	TRBJ1-1	TGTGCCAGCAGCTTCAGTAGGGGGCGGGGTAACACTGAAGCTTTCTTT	CASSFSRGRGNTEAFF